This T cell receptor (beta chain) was captured by sequencing in a study of graft-versus-host responses after intestinal transplantation. Study context: Anti-thymocyte globulin induction, then tacrolimus and steroids for roughly 3 years, went to all recipients. General observations from the study: Early post-transplant HvG declines showed an association with peak circulating GvH clone levels. Recipient marrow contained GvH clones, some of which appeared first in ileum or blood.

V shed 6 bases, J shed 4 bases, and the junction held 13 bases outside the gene matches. Per germline, CDR1 MDHEN and CDR2 SYDVKM. The CDR3 totals 16 residues. Intraepithelial and lamina propria lymphocytes were isolated from graft specimens. Sequencing used immunoSEQ multiplex PCR; TCRdb keeps in-frame clones, though not all of them. This sample has 13,000 to 15,000 clones, with 65% to 80% found just once. In regard to this clone: Its antigen is as yet unknown.

Sequenced here: ileum tissue, sampled 27 days after intestinal transplant. The gene calls are TRBV28 and TRBJ1-2; 8 positions agree with TRBD1. This clonotype originated in a human patient who received an intestinal transplant, so some T cells may come from the graft donor. CDR3 sequence: CASSPGGGTGTYGYTF. The CDR3 bases are TGTGCCAGCAGCCCCGGGGGAGGGACAGGAACCTATGGCTACACCTTC.